The present T cell receptor (beta chain) was sequenced within a study of cytomegalovirus exposure and HLA in healthy donors. Study-wide results and limits: Analyses of presence and absence presupposed an approximately uniform sequencing depth across donors.

In this sample, this clone turned up a few times. Its antigen is currently unknown. The PCR was carried out with 60 Vbeta primers and 13 Jbeta primers. Sequenced by immunoSEQ multiplex PCR; TCRdb stores in-frame clones only, minus some. The top ten clones hold approximately 2.4% of a sample with under 100,000 clones, around 79% of them seen once. V dropped 0 bases and J dropped 2 bases, with 20 bases sitting between them. The CDR3 is 18 residues long. Germline CDR1 LGHNA, CDR2 YSLEER. The V call is TRBV4-3, the J call TRBJ2-7; D might be TRBD2 (6 bases). The sequencing input was PBMCs. The source of this sequence is a man aged 25 to 40 in good health and CMV-seronegative. In nucleotides, the CDR3 is TGCGCCAGCAGCCAAGATCTGGGAGGCCTAGACCTTCCCTACGAGCAGTACTTC. Protein: CASSQDLGGLDLPYEQYF.